This T cell receptor (beta chain) stems from a study of neurological immune-mediated disorders. General study points: The greatest TCR clonal expansion occurred in HTLV-1-associated myelopathy and the least in multiple sclerosis, which fell below healthy controls.

The sample holds many counts of this clonotype. Its antigen is unknown. Per germline, CDR1 MGHRA and CDR2 YSYEKL. The CDR3 consists of 15 residues. V gave up 1 base and J gave up 3 bases, with 13 bases separating them. The cDNA came from 5'RACE, which used 10-nucleotide random UMIs. TCRdb reprocessed the 5' RACE reads via MiXCR and lists one record per CDR3 protein. The sample has tens of thousands of distinct CDR3 sequences; about 13% are singletons. Source material: PBMCs. The TCR sequence derives from a woman aged 55-69 years with HTLV-1-associated myelopathy (HAM/TSP). The rearrangement joins TRBV4-1 to TRBJ2-7, with a weak D call TRBD2 (6 bases). The CDR3 is CASSQGAGGSYEQYF. In nucleotides, the CDR3 is TGCGCCAGCAGCCAAGGGGCTGGGGGGAGCTACGAGCAGTACTTC.